This TCR beta chain was sequenced in a study of OX40 agonist ivuxolimab in advanced cancers. The V end was cut by 5 bases, the J end by 4 bases, with 17 bases between. This CDR3 comprises 16 residues. Germline V gene sequence: CDR1 SGHTA, CDR2 FQGNSA. The method was immunoSEQ multiplex PCR; TCRdb's version includes in-frame clones alone and lacks a portion of them. The sample consists of about 66,000 clones, around 86% of them appearing once. This material consisted of CD4+ or CD8+ T cells sorted from blood, taken in a trial of the OX40 agonist ivuxolimab. The rearrangement uses TRBV7-2 and TRBJ2-2; D ambiguous. The source is an adult with an advanced solid tumor such as melanoma, head and neck, liver or kidney cancer. The chain's CDR3 is CASSTRTGRGTGELFF. The CDR3 nucleotides read TGTGCCAGCAGCACCAGGACGGGTCGAGGCACCGGGGAGCTGTTTTTT. The whole variable domain, filled in from reference TRBV7-2 and TRBJ2-2, reads GAGVSQSPSNKVTEKGKDVELRCDPISGHTALYWYRQSLGQGLEFLIYFQGNSAPDKSGLPSDRFSAERTGGSVSTLTIQRTQQEDSAVYLCASSTRTGRGTGELFFGEGSRLTVL.